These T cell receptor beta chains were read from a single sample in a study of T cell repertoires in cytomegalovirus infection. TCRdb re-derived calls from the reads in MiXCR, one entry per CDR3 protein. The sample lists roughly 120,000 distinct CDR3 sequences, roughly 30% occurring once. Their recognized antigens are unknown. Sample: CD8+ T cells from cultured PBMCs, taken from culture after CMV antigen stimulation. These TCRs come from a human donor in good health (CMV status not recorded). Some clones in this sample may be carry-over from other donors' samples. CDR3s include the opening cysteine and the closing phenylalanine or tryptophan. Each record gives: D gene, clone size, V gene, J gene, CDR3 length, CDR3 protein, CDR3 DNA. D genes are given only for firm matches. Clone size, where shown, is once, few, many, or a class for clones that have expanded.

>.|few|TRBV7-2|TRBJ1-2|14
CASSFLTGAHGYTF
TGTGCCAGCAGCTTTTTAACGGGGGCTCATGGCTACACCTTC
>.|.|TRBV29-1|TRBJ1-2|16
CSVPLRGRTVNYGYTF
TGCAGCGTTCCCCTGAGAGGACGGACAGTAAACTATGGCTACACCTTC
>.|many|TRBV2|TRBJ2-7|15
CASTPPGNSPYEQYF
TGTGCCAGCACTCCGCCCGGGAACTCCCCCTACGAGCAGTACTTC
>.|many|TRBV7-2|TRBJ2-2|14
CASSFTRDPGELFF
TGTGCCAGCAGCTTTACCAGGGACCCCGGGGAGCTGTTTTTT
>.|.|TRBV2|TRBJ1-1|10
CASSYREAFF
TGTGCCAGCAGTTACCGTGAAGCTTTCTTT
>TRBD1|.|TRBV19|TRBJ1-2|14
CASSMTGGLDGYTF
TGTGCCAGTAGTATGACAGGGGGCCTGGATGGCTACACCTTC
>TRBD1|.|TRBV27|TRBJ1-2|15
CASSLFNRGNYGYTF
TGTGCCAGCAGTTTATTCAACAGGGGGAACTATGGCTACACCTTC
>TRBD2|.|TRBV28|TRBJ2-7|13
CASSFREGYEQYF
TGTGCCAGCAGTTTTAGGGAGGGCTACGAGCAGTACTTC
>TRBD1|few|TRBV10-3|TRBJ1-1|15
CAIRNRDRVDTEAFF
TGTGCCATCAGAAACCGGGACAGGGTTGACACTGAAGCTTTCTTT
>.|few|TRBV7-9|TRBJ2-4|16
CASSLDAYLAKNIQYF
TGTGCCAGCAGCTTAGATGCATATCTAGCCAAAAACATTCAGTACTTC
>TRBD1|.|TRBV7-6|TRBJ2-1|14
CASSLGTGASEQFF
TGTGCCAGCAGCCTCGGGACAGGGGCGTCTGAGCAGTTCTTC
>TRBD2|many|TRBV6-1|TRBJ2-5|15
CASMRRGVKQETQYF
TGTGCCAGCATGAGGCGGGGGGTAAAGCAAGAGACCCAGTACTTC
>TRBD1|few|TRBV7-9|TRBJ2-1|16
CASSTRQGNSYNEQFF
TGTGCCAGCAGCACCCGACAGGGCAACTCCTACAATGAGCAGTTCTTC
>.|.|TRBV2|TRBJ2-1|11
CASSVVNEQFF
TGTGCCAGCAGTGTAGTAAATGAGCAGTTCTTC
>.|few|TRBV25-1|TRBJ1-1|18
CASSAFTGHQPLNTEAFF
TGTGCCAGCAGTGCCTTTACAGGGCACCAGCCTCTGAACACTGAAGCTTTCTTT
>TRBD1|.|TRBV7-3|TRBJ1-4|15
CASRDTGGTNEKLVF
TGTGCCAGCAGAGACACAGGGGGCACTAATGAAAAACTGGTTTTT
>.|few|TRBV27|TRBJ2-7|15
CASSFRRDASYEQYF
TGTGCCAGCAGTTTTCGTCGGGACGCGTCCTACGAGCAGTACTTC
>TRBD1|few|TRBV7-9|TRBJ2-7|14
CASSRGTGGHEQYF
TGTGCCAGCAGCCGCGGGACAGGGGGCCACGAGCAGTACTTC
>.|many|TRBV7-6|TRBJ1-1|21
CASSLARYQGAISISNTEAFF
TGTGCCAGCAGCTTAGCGCGTTACCAGGGAGCTATATCTATCTCGAACACTGAAGCTTTCTTT
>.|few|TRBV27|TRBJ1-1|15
CASSLDVRGNTEAFF
TGTGCCAGCAGTTTAGACGTAAGGGGTAACACTGAAGCTTTCTTT
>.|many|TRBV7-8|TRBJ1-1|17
CASSLNIVGGRGTEAFF
TGTGCCAGCAGCCTCAACATCGTGGGGGGGCGGGGGACTGAAGCTTTCTTT
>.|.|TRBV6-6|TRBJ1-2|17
CASSYVGGGRDIYGYTF
TGTGCCAGCAGTTACGTAGGTGGGGGCCGGGACATCTATGGCTACACCTTC
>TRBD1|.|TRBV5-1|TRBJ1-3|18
CASSLGDSRTGPGNTIYF
TGCGCCAGCAGCTTGGGGGACAGTCGAACGGGGCCTGGAAACACCATATATTTT
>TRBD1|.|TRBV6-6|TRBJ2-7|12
CASLGQSYEQYF
TGTGCCAGTTTGGGACAGTCCTACGAGCAGTACTTC
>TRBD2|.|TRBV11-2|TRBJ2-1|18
CASTKGLAGGRAYNEQFF
TGTGCCAGCACCAAGGGACTAGCGGGGGGGAGGGCCTACAATGAGCAGTTCTTC
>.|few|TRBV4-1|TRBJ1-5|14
CASSQEGSNQPQHF
TGCGCCAGCAGCCAAGAAGGGAGCAATCAGCCCCAGCATTTT
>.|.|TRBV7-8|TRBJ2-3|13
CASSPPQPDTQYF
TGTGCCAGCAGCCCGCCCCAGCCAGATACGCAGTATTTT
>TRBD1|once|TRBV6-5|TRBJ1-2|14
CAIRQGTTNYGYTF
TGTGCCATAAGACAGGGGACTACTAACTATGGCTACACCTTC
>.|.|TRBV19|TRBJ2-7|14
CASSVSHSNYEQYF
TGTGCCAGTAGTGTTTCACATTCGAACTACGAGCAGTACTTC
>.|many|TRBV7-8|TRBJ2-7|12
CASSSGLDEQYF
TGTGCCAGCAGCTCGGGACTCGACGAGCAGTACTTC
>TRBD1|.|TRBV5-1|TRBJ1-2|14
CASSFGQADYGYTF
TGCGCCAGCAGTTTCGGACAGGCAGATTATGGCTACACCTTC
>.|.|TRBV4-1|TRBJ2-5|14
CASSRLGGGETQYF
TGCGCCAGCAGCCGGCTAGGTGGTGGGGAGACCCAGTACTTC
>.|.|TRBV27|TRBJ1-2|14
CASSPAALNYGYTF
TGTGCCAGCAGTCCGGCAGCCCTTAACTATGGCTACACCTTC
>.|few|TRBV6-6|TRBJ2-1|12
CASSTPGGEQFF
TGTGCCAGCAGTACCCCGGGTGGTGAGCAGTTCTTC
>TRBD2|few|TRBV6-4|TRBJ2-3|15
CASSDGRAGGDTQYF
TGTGCCAGCAGTGACGGCCGCGCGGGGGGAGATACGCAGTATTTT
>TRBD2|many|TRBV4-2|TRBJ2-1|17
CASSAQPEAGVYNEQFF
TGTGCCAGCAGCGCCCAGCCGGAAGCGGGGGTATACAATGAGCAGTTCTTC
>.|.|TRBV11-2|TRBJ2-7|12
CASSLITYEQYF
TGTGCCAGCAGCTTAATAACCTACGAGCAGTACTTC
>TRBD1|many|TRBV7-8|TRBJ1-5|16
CASSLGGTGANQPQHF
TGTGCCAGCAGCTTAGGGGGGACAGGGGCAAATCAGCCCCAGCATTTT
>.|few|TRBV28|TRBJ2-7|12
CASRGGSYEQYF
TGTGCCAGCAGGGGAGGTTCCTACGAGCAGTACTTC
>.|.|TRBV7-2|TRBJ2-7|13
CASSADGIGEQYF
TGTGCCAGCAGCGCCGACGGGATTGGCGAGCAGTACTTC
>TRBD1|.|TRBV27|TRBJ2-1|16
CASSPGTGAWYNEQFF
TGTGCCAGCAGCCCAGGGACAGGGGCTTGGTACAATGAGCAGTTCTTC
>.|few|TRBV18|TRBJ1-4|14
CASSPRGFEEKLFF
TGTGCCAGCTCACCACGGGGTTTCGAGGAAAAACTGTTTTTT
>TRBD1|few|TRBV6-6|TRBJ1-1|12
CASSQTGLEAFF
TGTGCCAGCAGTCAGACAGGGCTTGAAGCTTTCTTT
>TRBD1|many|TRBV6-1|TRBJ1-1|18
CASSTEFDRVYGDTEAFF
TGTGCCAGCAGTACAGAATTTGACAGGGTCTATGGGGACACTGAAGCTTTCTTT
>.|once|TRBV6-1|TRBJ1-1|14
CTSSEDLAFTEAFF
TGTACCAGCAGTGAAGATCTAGCTTTTACTGAAGCTTTCTTT
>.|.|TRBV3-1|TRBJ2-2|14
CASSHRDFGGELFF
TGTGCCAGCAGTCACCGGGACTTCGGCGGGGAGCTGTTTTTT
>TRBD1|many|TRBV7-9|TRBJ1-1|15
CASSFSGQGVELTFF
TGTGCCAGCAGCTTTTCCGGACAGGGGGTTGAATTAACTTTCTTT
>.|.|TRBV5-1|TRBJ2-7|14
CASSLGGANYEQYF
TGCGCCAGCAGCCTTGGGGGGGCCAACTACGAGCAGTACTTC
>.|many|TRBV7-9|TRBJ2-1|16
CASSYGPLLRNNEQFF
TGTGCCAGCAGCTATGGGCCACTCCTACGTAACAATGAGCAGTTCTTC
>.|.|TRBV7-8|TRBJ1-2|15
CASSLESGVSYGYTF
TGTGCCAGCAGCTTAGAGTCAGGGGTATCCTATGGCTACACCTTC
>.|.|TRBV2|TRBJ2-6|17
CATLIKQDSSGANVLTF
TGTGCCACCTTAATCAAACAGGATTCCTCTGGGGCCAACGTCCTGACTTTC
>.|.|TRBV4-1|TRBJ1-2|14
CASSQETGYYGYTF
TGTGCCAGCAGCCAGGAAACAGGATACTATGGCTACACCTTC
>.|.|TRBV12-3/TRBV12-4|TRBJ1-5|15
CASSLGILSNQPQHF
TGTGCCAGCAGCCTCGGGATTCTGTCCAATCAGCCCCAGCATTTT
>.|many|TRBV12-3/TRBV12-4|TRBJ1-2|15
CASTPKPLSNYGYTF
TGTGCCAGCACCCCAAAGCCGCTGAGTAACTATGGCTACACCTTC